The 2 T cell receptor beta chains in this list originate from one sample, sequenced in a study of cytomegalovirus exposure and HLA in healthy donors. PCR involved 60 Vbeta and 13 Jbeta primers. TCRdb keeps only in-frame clones here, not all; method: immunoSEQ multiplex PCR. The sample includes 50,000 to 65,000 clones, about 75% of them seen just once. The sequenced material came from PBMCs. These receptors originate from a woman aged 40 to 50 in good health and CMV-seropositive.

This chain links TRBV29-1 with TRBJ1-5; 7 bases are shared with TRBD1. Per germline, CDR1 SQVTM and CDR2 ANQGSEA. V was clipped by 6 bases and J by 7 bases; unmatched bases: 9. The CDR3 totals 13 residues. The CDR3 DNA reads as TGCAGCGTCGGGACAGCTTTTCACCAGCCCCAGCATTTT. Protein sequence: CSVGTAFHQPQHF.

This chain joins TRBV12-5 and TRBJ2-2; TRBD1 aligns across 7 bases. J lost 3 bases, V lost 1 base, and 2 bases had no gene match. CDR3 length equals 15 residues. Germline V gives CDR1 LGHNT, CDR2 FRNRAP. The chain's CDR3 is CASGLGQGDTGELFF. For the CDR3, the DNA is TGTGCTAGTGGTTTGGGACAGGGTGACACCGGGGAGCTGTTTTTT.